This paragraph reports one TCR beta chain. Its matching antigen is unknown. This CDR3 is 14 amino acids long. V lost 4 bases to trimming and J lost 3 bases; unmatched junction nucleotides: 3. The V gene's germline CDR1 is SGHNT and CDR2 YYREEE (reference sequence). Measured with immunoSEQ multiplex PCR; TCRdb has only the in-frame clones, and not every one. The sample consists of approximately 150,000 clones, around 90% of them appearing once. The record originates from a study of T cell responses to AZD1222 COVID-19 vaccine. Broader study findings: Vaccine-associated CD4 TCRs ranged over spike, dominating at 160-218 and 743-854. Close to half of spike-specific TCRs reportedly recognize unmutated variant regions. Elevations in Spike-specific TCR breadth and depth followed administration of two AZD1222 doses.

This clonotype originated in an adult in good health. Sequences were derived from peripheral blood, sampled on day 0 of MenACWY control vaccination. V is TRBV5-4 and J is TRBJ1-4, with 7 positions matching TRBD1. The CDR3 DNA is TGTGCCAGCAGCCTCGGACAGGCTAATGAAAAACTGTTTTTT. Amino acids: CASSLGQANEKLFF.